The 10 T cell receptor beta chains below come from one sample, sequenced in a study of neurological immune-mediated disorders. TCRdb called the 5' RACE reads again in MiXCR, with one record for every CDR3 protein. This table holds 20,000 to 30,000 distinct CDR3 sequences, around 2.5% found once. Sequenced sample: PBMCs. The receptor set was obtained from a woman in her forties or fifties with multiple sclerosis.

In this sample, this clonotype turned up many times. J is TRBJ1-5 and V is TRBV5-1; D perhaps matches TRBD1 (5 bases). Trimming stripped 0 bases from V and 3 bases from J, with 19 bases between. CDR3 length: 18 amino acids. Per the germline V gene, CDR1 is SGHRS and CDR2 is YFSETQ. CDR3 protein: CASSLAGTDEVDNQPQHF. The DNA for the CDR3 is TGCGCCAGCAGCTTGGCTGGGACGGACGAGGTGGACAATCAGCCCCAGCATTTT.

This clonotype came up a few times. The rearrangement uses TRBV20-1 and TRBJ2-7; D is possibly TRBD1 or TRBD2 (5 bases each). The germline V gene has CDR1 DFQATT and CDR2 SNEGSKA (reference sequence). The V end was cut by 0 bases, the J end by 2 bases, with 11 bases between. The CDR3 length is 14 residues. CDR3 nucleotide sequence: TGCAGTGCTAGAGATGGGACCGTACCCTACGAGCAGTACTTC. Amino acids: CSARDGTVPYEQYF.

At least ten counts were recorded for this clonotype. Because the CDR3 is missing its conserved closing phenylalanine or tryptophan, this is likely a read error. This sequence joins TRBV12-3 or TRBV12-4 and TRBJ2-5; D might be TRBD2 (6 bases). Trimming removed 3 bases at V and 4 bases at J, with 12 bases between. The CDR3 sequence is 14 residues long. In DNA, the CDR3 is TGTGCCAGCAGTTTCGGGCGGGGTCGAGAGACCCAGTACAAC. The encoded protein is CASSFGRGRETQYN.

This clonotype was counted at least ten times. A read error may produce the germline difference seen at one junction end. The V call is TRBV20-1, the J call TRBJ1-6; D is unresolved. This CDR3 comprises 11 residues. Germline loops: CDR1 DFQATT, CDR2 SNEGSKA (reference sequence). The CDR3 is CSALRMSPLNF. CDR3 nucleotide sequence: TGCAGTGCTCTCAGGATGTCACCCCTCAACTTT.

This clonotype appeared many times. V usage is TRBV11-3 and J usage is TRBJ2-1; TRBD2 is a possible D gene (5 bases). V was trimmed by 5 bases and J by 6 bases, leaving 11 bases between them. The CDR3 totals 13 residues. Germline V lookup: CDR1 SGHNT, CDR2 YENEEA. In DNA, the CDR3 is TGTGCCAGCAGCATTGGGAGTGCCAATGAGCAGTTCTTC. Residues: CASSIGSANEQFF.

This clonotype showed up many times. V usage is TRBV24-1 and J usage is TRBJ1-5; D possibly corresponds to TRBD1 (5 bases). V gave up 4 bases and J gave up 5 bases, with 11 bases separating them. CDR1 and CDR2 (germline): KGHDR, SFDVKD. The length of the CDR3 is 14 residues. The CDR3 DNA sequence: TGTGCCACCAGTGACTTCGACAGCTATCAGCCCCAGCATTTT. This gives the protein CATSDFDSYQPQHF.

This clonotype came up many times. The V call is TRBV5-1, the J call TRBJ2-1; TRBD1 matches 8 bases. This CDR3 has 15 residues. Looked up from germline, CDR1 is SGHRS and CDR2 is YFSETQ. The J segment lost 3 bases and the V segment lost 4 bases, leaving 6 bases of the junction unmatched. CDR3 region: CASSITGGSYNEQFF. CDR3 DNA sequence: TGCGCCAGCAGCATCACAGGGGGTAGCTACAATGAGCAGTTCTTC.

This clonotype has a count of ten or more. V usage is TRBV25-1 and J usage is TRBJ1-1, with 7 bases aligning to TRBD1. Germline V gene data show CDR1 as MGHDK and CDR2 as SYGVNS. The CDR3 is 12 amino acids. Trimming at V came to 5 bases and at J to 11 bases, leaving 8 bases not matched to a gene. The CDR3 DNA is TGTGCCAGCAGTAAACAGGGGTTAGGGGCTTTCTTT. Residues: CASSKQGLGAFF.

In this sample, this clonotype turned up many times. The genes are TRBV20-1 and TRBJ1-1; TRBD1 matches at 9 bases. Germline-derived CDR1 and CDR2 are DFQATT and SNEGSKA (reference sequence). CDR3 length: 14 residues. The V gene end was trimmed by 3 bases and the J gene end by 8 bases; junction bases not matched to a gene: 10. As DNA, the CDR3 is TGCAGTGCTAGGGTACCTCACGGGACAGGGGAAGCTTTCTTT. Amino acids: CSARVPHGTGEAFF.

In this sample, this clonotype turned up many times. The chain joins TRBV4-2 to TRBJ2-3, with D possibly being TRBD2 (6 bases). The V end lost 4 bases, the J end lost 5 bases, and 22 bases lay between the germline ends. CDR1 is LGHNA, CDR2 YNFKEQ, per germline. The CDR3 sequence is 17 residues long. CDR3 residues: CASSPSAIAGFGDTQYF. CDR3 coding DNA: TGTGCCAGCAGCCCATCGGCGATCGCGGGATTTGGAGATACGCAGTATTTT.